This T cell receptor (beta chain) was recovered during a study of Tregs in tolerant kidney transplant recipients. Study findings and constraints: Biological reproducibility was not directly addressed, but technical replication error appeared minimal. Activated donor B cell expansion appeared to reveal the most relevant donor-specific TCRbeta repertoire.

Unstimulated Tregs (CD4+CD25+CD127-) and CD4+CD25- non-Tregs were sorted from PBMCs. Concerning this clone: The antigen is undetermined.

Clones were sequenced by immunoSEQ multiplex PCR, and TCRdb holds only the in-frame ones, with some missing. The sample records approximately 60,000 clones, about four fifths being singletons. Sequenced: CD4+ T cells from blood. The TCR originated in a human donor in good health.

The chain's CDR3 is CASTRNTGELFF. The CDR3 coding sequence is TGTGCCAGCACCCGCAACACCGGGGAGCTGTTTTTT. V gene TRBV6-5 combines with J gene TRBJ2-2, with D unclear. The CDR3 extends over 12 amino acids. Germline assignment: CDR1 MNHEY and CDR2 SVGAGI. Trimming removed 7 bases at V and 2 bases at J, with 5 bases between.